This TCR beta chain comes out of a study of radiation and T cells in renal cell carcinoma. Study outcomes and limitations: From baseline, blood top tumor clonotypes peaked at 2 weeks post-radiation. No pretreatment tumor biopsies were available for baseline clonotypes.

Only in-frame clones appear in the TCRdb table, and some are missing; sequencing was by immunoSEQ multiplex PCR. The data show tens of thousands of clones, roughly 78% seen once. This clone appeared a few times. Its antigen remains unidentified. Other DNA sequences in the same sample also yield this CDR3. The time point here: blood 2 weeks post-SBRT. Stated treatment: 15 Gy SBRT to primary tumor, nephrectomy 4 weeks later. After SBRT, blood was collected at 2 and 4 weeks, plus baseline. Trimming cost V 0 bases and J 6 bases, with 7 bases left between them. The germline V gene has CDR1 SGHRS and CDR2 YFSETQ. The CDR3 has 13 amino acids.

This rearrangement joins TRBV5-1 to TRBJ2-1; D unclear. This material consisted of blood, taken from a patient whose treatment included radiotherapy and nephrectomy. This TCR came from a woman between 65 and 79 years old with renal cell carcinoma. The CDR3: CASSLGAPNEQFF. In DNA form, the CDR3 reads TGCGCCAGCAGCTTGGGGGCCCCCAATGAGCAGTTCTTC.